The sequence of this T cell receptor beta chain was determined in a study of shared clonotypes between healthy human individuals. Clones were sequenced by immunoSEQ multiplex PCR, and TCRdb holds only the in-frame ones, with some missing. The table has 2 million to 2.5 million clones, around 95% seen once. The healthy adult donors were HIV-negative and reported no recent acute infections or vaccinations. This CDR3 region has 15 residues. From germline, CDR1 is SGHRS and CDR2 YFSETQ. V lost 2 bases and J 7 bases, leaving 13 bases between the germline ends. Turning to this clone: Its antigen is not known.

Study findings and constraints: Rarefaction showed sorted-subset sequencing was incomplete despite large depth. Clonotypes which were not shared had lower generation probabilities than clonotypes that all four donors shared.

The source is a man aged 18-30 years in good health. What was sequenced was naive CD4+ T cells sorted from blood. Subset denoted: CD45RA+ positively selected. J is TRBJ1-6 and V is TRBV5-1; possible D gene TRBD1, 6 bases. The CDR3 is CASSLAGAINSPLHF. The CDR3 DNA sequence: TGCGCCAGCAGCTTAGCAGGGGCGATCAATTCACCCCTCCACTTT.